The source of this T cell receptor (beta chain) is a study of T-cell reconstitution after alpha-beta-depleted transplantation in children. Study-wide points: About two months after transplant, alpha-beta T cells reportedly came from several hundred expanded graft clones. From newly produced T cells came most of the T-cell counts and diversity one year after transplant.

A few counts support this clonotype. Its target is unknown. V gave up 5 bases and J gave up 8 bases; unmatched junction bases: 7. Germline CDR1 and CDR2: SEHNR and FQNEAQ (reference sequence). The CDR3 runs to 14 residues. It was with unique molecular identifiers that the TCRbeta library was prepared. From the PCR reads, TCRdb called clonotypes with MiXCR, one entry per CDR3 protein. The data hold around 100,000 distinct CDR3 sequences, with about 6% observed a single time. The chain has TRBV7-9 and TRBJ2-4; TRBD1 matches at 9 bases. The material was PBMCs, mostly from graft donor cells, obtained 60 days after TCRalphabeta/CD19-depleted stem cell transplant. The sequence came from a female patient aged 2 to 10 who had a stem cell transplant for Fanconi anemia, so the T cells may come from the graft donor. For the CDR3, the DNA is TGTGCCAGCAGCCGACAGGGGGAGTTAGACATTCAGTACTTC. It translates to CASSRQGELDIQYF.